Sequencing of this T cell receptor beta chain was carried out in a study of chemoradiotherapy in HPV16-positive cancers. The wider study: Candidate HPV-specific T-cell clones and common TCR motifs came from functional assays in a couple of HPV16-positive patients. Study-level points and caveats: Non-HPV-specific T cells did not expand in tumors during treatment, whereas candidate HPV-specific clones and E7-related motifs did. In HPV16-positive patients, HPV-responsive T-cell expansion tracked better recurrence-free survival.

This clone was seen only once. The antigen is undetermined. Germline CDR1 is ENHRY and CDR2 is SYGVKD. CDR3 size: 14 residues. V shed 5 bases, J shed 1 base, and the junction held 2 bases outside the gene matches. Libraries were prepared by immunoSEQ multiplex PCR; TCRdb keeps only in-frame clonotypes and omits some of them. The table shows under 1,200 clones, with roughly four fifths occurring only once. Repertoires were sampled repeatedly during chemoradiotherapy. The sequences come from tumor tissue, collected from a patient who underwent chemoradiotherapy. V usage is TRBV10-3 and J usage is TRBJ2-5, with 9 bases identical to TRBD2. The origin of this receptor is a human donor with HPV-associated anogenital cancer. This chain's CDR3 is CAISQAGGQETQYF. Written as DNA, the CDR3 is TGTGCCATCAGTCAAGCGGGGGGCCAAGAGACCCAGTACTTC.